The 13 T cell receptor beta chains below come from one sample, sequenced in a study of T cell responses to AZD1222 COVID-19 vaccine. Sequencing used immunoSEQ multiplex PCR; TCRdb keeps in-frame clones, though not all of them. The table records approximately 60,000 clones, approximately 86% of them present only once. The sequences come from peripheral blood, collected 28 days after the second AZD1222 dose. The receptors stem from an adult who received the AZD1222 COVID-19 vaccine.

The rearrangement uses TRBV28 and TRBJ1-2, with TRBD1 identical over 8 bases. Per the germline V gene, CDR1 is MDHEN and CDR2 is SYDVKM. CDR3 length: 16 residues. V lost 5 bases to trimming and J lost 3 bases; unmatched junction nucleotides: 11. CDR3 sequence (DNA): TGTGCCAGCAGTGGACAGGGCCCGGTGGAGTACTATGGCTACACCTTC. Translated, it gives CASSGQGPVEYYGYTF.

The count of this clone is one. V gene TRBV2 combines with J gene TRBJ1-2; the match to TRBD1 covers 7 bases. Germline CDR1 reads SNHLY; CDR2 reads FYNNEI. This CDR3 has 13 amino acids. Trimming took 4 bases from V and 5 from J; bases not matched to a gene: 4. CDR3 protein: CASSGDSDYGYTF. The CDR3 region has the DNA TGTGCCAGCAGTGGGGACAGCGATTATGGCTACACCTTC.

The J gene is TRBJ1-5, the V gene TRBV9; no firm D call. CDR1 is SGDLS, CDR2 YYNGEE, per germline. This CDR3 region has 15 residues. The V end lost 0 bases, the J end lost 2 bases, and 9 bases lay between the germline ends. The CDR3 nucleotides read TGTGCCAGCAGCGTAGCGTGGAGGCGCAATCAGCCCCAGCATTTT. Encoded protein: CASSVAWRRNQPQHF.

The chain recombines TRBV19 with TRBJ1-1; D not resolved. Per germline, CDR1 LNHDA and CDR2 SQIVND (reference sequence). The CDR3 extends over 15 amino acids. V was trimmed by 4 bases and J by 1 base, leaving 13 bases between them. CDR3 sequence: CASSTHTTENTEAFF. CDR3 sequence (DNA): TGTGCCAGTAGTACCCACACGACTGAGAACACTGAAGCTTTCTTT.

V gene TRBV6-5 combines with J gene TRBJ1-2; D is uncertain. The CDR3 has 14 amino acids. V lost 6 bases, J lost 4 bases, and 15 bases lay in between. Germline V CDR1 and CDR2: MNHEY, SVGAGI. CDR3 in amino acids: CASRAGPISYGYTF. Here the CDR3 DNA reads TGTGCCAGCAGGGCCGGGCCGATAAGCTATGGCTACACCTTC.

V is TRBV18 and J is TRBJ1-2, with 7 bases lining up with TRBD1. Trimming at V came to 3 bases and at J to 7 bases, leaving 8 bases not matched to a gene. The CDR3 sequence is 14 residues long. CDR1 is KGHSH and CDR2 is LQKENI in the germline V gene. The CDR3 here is CASSPPGTVPGYTF. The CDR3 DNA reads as TGTGCCAGCTCACCCCCCGGGACAGTGCCTGGCTACACCTTC. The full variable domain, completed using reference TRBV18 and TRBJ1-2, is NAGVMQNPRHLVRRRGQEARLRCSPMKGHSHVYWYRQLPEEGLKFMVYLQKENIIDESGMPKERFSAEFPKEGPSILRIQQVVRGDSAAYFCASSPPGTVPGYTFGSGTRLTVV.

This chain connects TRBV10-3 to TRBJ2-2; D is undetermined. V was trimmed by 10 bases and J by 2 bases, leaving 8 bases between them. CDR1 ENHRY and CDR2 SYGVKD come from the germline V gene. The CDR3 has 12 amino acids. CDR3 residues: CASRINTGELFF. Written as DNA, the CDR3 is TGTGCCAGTCGGATAAACACCGGGGAGCTGTTTTTT.

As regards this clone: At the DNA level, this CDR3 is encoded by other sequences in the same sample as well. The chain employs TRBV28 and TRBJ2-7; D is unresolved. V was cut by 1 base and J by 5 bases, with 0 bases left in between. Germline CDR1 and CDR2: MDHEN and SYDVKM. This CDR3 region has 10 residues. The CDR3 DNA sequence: TGTGCCAGCAGTTTATACGAGCAGTACTTC. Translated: CASSLYEQYF.

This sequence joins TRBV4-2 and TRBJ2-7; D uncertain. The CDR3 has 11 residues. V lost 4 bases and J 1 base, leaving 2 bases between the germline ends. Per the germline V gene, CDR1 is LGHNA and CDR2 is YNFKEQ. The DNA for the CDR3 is TGTGCCAGCAGCCGTTCCTACGAGCAGTACTTC. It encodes CASSRSYEQYF.

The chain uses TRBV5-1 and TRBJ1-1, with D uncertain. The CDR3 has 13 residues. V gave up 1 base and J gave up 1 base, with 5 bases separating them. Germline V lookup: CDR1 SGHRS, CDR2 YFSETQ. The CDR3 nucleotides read TGCGCCAGCAGCTTGAGGTCGAACACTGAAGCTTTCTTT. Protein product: CASSLRSNTEAFF.

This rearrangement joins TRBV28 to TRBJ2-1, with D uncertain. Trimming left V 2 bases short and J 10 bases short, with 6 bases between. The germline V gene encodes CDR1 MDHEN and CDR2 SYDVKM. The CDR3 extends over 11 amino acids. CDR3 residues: CASSLLREQFF. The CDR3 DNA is TGTGCCAGCAGTTTACTACGGGAGCAGTTCTTC.

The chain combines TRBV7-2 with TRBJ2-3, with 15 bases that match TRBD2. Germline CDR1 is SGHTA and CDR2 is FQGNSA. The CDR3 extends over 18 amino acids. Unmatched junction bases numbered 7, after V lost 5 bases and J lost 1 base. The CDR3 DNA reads TGTGCCAGCAGCCCGCCGGGACTAGCGGGGGGTGGCACAGATACGCAGTATTTT. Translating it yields CASSPPGLAGGGTDTQYF.

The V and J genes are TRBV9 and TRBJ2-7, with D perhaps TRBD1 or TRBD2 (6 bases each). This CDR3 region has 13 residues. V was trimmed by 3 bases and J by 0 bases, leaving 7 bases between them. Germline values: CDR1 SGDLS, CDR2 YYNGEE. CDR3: CASSEGGSYEQYF. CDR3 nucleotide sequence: TGTGCCAGCAGCGAGGGGGGCTCCTACGAGCAGTACTTC.